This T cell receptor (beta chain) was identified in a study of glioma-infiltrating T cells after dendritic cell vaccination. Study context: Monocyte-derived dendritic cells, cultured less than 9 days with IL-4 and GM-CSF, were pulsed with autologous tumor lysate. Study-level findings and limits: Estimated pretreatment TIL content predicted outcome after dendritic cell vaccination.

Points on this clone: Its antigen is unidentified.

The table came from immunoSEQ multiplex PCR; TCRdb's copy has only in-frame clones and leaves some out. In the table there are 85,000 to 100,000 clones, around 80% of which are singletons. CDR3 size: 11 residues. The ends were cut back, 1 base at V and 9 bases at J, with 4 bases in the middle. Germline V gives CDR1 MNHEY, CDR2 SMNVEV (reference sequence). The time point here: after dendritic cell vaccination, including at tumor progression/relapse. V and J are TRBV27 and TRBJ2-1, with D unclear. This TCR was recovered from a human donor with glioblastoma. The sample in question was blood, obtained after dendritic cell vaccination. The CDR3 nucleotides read TGTGCCAGCAGTTTATGGCCTGAGCAGTTCTTC. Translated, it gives CASSLWPEQFF.